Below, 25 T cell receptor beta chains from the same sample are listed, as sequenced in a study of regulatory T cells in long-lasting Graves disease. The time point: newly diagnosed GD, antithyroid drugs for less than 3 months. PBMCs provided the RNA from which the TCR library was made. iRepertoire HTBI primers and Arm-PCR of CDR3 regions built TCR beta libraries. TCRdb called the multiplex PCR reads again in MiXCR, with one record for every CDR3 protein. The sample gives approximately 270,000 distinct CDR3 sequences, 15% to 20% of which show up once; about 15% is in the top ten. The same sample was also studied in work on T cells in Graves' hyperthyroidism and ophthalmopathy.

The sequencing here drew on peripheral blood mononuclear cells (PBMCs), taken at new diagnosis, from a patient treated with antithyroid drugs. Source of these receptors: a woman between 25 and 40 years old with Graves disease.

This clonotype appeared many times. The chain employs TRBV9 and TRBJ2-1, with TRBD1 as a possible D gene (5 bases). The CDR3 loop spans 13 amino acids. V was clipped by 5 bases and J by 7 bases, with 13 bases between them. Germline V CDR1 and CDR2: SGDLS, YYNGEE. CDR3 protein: CASRDTLRNEQFF. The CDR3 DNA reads TGTGCCAGCAGGGACACCCTTCGGAATGAGCAGTTCTTC.

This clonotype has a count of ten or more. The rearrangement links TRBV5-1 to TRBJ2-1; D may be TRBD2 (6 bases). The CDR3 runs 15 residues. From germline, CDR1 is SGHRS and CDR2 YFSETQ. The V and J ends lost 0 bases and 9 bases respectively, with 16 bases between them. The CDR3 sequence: CASSLALASGSEQFF. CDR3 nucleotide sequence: TGCGCCAGCAGCTTGGCCCTAGCGTCGGGGAGTGAGCAGTTCTTC.

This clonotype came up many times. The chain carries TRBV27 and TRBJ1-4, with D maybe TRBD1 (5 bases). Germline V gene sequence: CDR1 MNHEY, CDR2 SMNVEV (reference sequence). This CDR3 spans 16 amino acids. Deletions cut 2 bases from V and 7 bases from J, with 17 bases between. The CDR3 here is CASSLMGSAGGEKLFF. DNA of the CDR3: TGTGCCAGCAGTTTAATGGGCTCTGCGGGGGGTGAAAAACTGTTTTTT.

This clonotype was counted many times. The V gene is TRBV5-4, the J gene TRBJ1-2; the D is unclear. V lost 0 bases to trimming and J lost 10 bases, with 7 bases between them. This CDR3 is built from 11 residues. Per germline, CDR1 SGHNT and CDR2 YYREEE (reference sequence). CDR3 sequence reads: CASSLGAFYTF. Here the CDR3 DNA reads TGTGCCAGCAGCTTGGGCGCCTTCTACACCTTC.

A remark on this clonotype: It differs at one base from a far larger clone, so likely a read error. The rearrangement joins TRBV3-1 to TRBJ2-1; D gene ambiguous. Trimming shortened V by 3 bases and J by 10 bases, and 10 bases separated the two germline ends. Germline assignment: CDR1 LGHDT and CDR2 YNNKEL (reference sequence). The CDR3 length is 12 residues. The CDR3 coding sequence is TGTGCCAGCAGCCAGGAGAGTTACGAGCAGTTCTTC. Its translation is CASSQESYEQFF.

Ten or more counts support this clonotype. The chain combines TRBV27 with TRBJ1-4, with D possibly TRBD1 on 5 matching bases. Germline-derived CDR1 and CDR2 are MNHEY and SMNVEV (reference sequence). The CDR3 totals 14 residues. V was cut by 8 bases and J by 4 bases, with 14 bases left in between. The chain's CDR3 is CASGNGQLNEKLFF. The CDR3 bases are TGTGCCAGCGGAAACGGACAACTTAATGAAAAACTGTTTTTT.

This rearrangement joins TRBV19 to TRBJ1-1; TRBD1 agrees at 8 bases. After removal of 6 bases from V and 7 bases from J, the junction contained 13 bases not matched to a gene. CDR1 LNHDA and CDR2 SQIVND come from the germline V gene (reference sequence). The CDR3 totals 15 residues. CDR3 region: CASRSRQGNGVEAFF. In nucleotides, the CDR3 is TGTGCCAGTAGGTCACGACAGGGGAATGGAGTTGAAGCTTTCTTT.

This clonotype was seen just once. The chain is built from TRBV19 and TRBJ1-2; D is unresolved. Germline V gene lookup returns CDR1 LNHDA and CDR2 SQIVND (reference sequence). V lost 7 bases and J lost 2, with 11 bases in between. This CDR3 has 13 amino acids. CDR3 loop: CASNMRSNYGYTF. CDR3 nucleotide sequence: TGTGCCAGTAATATGAGATCGAACTATGGCTACACCTTC.

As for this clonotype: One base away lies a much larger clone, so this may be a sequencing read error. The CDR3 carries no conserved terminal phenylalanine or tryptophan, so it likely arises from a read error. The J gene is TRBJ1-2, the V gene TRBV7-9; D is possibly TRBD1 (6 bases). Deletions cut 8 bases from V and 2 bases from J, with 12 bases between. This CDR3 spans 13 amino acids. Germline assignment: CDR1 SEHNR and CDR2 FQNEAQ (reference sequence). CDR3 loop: CASGEQGNYGYTL. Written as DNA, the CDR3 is TGTGCCAGCGGTGAACAGGGCAACTATGGCTACACCCTC.

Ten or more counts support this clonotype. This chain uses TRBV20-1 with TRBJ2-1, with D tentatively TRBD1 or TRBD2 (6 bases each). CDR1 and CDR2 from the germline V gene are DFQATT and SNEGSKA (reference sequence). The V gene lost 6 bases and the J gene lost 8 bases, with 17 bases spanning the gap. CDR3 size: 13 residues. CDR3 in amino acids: CSAVGGGLDEQFF. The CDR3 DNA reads TGCAGTGCGGTGGGGGGCGGGCTGGATGAGCAGTTCTTC.

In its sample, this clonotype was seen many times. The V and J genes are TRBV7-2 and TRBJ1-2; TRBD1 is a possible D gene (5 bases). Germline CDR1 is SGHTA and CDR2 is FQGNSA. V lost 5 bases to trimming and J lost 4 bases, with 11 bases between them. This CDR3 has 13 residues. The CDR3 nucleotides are TGTGCCAGCAGCCCAGGTGGGGGCTATGGCTACACCTTC. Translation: CASSPGGGYGYTF. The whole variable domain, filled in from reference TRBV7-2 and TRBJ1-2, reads GAGVSQSPSNKVTEKGKDVELRCDPISGHTALYWYRQSLGQGLEFLIYFQGNSAPDKSGLPSDRFSAERTGGSVSTLTIQRTQQEDSAVYLCASSPGGGYGYTFGSGTRLTVV.

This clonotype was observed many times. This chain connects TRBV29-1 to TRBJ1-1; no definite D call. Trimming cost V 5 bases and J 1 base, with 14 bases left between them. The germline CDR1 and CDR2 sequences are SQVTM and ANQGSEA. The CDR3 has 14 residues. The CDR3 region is CSVSGYGENTEAFF. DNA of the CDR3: TGCAGCGTTTCTGGTTACGGGGAGAACACTGAAGCTTTCTTT.

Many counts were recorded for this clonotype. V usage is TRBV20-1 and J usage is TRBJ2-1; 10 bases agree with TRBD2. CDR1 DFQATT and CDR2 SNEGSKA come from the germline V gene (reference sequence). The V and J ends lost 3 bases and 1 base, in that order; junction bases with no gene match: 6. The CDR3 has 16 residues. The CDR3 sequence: CSARSGAGGSYNEQFF. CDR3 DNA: TGCAGTGCTAGGAGTGGAGCGGGGGGGTCCTACAATGAGCAGTTCTTC.

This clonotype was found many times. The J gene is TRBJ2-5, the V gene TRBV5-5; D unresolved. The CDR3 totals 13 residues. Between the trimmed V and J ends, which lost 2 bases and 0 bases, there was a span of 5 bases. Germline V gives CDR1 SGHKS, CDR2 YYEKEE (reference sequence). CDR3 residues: CASSFDNQETQYF. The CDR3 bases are TGTGCCAGCAGCTTTGATAACCAAGAGACCCAGTACTTC.

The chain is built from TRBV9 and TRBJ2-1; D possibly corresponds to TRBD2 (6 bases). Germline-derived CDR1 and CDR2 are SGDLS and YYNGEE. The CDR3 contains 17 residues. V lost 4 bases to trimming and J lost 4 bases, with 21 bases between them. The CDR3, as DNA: TGTGCCAGCAGCCTGGGATCCGGGACTCGAGAATACAATGAGCAGTTCTTC. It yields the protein CASSLGSGTREYNEQFF.

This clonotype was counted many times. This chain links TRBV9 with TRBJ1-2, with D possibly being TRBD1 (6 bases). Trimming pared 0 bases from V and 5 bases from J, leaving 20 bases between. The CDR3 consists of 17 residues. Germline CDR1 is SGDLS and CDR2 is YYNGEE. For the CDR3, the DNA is TGTGCCAGCAGCGTAGATTCTGGGGGCCCCACATGGTATGGCTACACCTTC. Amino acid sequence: CASSVDSGGPTWYGYTF.

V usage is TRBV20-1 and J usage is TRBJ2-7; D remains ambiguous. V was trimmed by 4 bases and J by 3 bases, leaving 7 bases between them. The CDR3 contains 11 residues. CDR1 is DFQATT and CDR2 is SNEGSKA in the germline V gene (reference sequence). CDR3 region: CSAKAVYEQYF. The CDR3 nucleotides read TGCAGTGCTAAGGCCGTCTACGAGCAGTACTTC.

In nucleotides, the CDR3 is TGCGCCAGCAGCCAAGACAGGTTCAATCAGCCCCAGCATTTT. Its protein product is CASSQDRFNQPQHF. The chain links TRBV4-1 to TRBJ1-5; D is ambiguous. The germline V and J ends were trimmed by 0 bases and 3 bases, with 6 bases remaining between them. Germline V gene data show CDR1 as MGHRA and CDR2 as YSYEKL. The CDR3 has 14 amino acids.

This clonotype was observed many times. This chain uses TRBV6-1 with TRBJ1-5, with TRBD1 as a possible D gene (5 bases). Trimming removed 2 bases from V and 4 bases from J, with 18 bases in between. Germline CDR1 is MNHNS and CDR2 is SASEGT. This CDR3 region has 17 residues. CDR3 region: CASSEFGVGGPNQPQHF. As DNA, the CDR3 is TGTGCCAGCAGTGAATTCGGGGTGGGGGGACCTAATCAGCCCCAGCATTTT.

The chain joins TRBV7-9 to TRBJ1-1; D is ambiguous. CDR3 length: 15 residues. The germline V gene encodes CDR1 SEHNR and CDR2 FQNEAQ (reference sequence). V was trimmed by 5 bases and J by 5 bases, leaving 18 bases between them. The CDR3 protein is CASSEDGWVGTEAFF. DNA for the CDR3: TGTGCCAGCAGCGAAGACGGATGGGTAGGGACTGAAGCTTTCTTT.

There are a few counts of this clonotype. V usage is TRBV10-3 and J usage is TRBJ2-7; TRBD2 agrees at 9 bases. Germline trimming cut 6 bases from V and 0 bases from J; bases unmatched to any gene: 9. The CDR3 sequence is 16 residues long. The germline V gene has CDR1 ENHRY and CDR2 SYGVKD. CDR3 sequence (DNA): TGTGCCATCAGGGGGTCACTAGCGGGTACCTCCTACGAGCAGTACTTC. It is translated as CAIRGSLAGTSYEQYF.

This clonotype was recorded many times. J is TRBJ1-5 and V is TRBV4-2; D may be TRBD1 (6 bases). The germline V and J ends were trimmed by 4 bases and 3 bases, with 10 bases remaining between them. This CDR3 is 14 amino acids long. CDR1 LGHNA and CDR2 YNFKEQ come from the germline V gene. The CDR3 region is CASSLGQYNQPQHF. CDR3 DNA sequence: TGTGCCAGCAGCCTAGGACAGTACAATCAGCCCCAGCATTTT.

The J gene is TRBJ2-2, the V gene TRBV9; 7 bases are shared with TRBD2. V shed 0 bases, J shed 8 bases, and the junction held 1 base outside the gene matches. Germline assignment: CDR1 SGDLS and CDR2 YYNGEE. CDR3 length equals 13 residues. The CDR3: CASSVAGGGELFF. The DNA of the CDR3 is TGTGCCAGCAGCGTAGCCGGGGGGGGGGAGCTGTTTTTT.

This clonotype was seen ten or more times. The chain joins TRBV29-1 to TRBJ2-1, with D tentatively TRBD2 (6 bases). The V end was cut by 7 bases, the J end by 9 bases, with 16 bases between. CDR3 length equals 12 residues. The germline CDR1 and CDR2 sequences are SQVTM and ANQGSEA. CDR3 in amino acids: CSASGGQAEQFF. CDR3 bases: TGCAGCGCCTCAGGAGGGCAGGCTGAGCAGTTCTTC.

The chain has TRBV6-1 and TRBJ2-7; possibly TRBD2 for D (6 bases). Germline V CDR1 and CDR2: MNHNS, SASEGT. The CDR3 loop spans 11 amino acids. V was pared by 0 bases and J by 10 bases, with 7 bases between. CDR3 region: CASSEAAGQYF. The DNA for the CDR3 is TGTGCCAGCAGTGAAGCGGCGGGACAGTACTTC.